Detailed here is one T cell receptor beta chain. This clone was observed once. Its antigen remains undetermined. No base quality values were provided; no much bigger clone lies one nucleotide off. Taken from the germline V gene, the CDR1 and CDR2 loops are SQVTM and ANQGSEA. The CDR3 runs 17 amino acids, cysteine and phenylalanine included. Just the 51-base CDR3 DNA is kept, in frame starting at base 1. Clipping removes 5 bases from V and 5 bases from J, with 13 as the unmatched junction base count. This sample stems from a study of blood T cell repertoires in COVID-19 (dated by TCRdb to 2018 to 2021). Some background on the complete study: Samples from collaborators originated in the United States, Italy and Spain and spanned both the acute and convalescent phases of COVID-19. The material from the prospective study consisted of cDNA or gDNA derived from T cells, B-cell-depleted T cells, or PBMCs. Subjects who had been exposed to COVID-19, were actively infected with it, or had recovered from it provided the deeply sampled blood TCRbeta repertoires that made up the dataset. The repertoires were made available in a free public database intended to serve as a resource for research on the immune response to SARS-CoV-2. Samples came from the ongoing ImmuneRACE study (first 160 participants) plus 1,254 subjects from 6 global collaborators. Sample metadata almost always included a de-identified subject ID, COVID-19 status, age in years and sex. Where available, HLA class I and class II types were obtained from metadata supplied by the sample provider rather than from assay-based typing. The investigation overall reported the following: Clinical and demographic metadata were provided uncurated, with the amount varying by source and participant.

Whole blood was collected in K2EDTA tubes by collaborating institutions according to the institutions' own protocols. For TCRbeta analysis, collaborators shipped samples as frozen whole blood, isolated PBMCs, or DNA extracted from either of those sample types. The immunoSEQ Assay, a bias-controlled multiplex PCR, was used to amplify TCRbeta CDR3 regions from genomic DNA. In the original analysis: The number of nucleated cells in each sample was estimated from the amplification of reference gene primers within the assay. To quantify the absolute abundance of each unique TCRbeta CDR3 rearrangement, sequence reads were collapsed and filtered. For each sample, productive Simpson clonality was calculated as the square root of Simpson's diversity index over productive rearrangements. In its TCRdb copy, this immuneACCESS table keeps in-frame sequences only and misses some clones. Where compared with another copy, unresolved V genes explain less than half of these, and the others have no known cause. D and trimming come from the DNA, and the V and J calls and clone size come from that table. This sample gives fewer than 50,000 clones in total; 73% of them show up just once. The ten top clones hold about 60% of the sample.

The source is a man at least 80 years old with acute or convalescent COVID-19. The sequenced sample consisted of peripheral blood. The chain couples TRBV29-1 to TRBJ2-3, with TRBD2 identical over 13 junction bases. CDR3 region: CSVSGTSGILKGDTQYF. The nucleotide sequence is given as TGCAGCGTTTCCGGGACTAGCGGGATCTTAAAGGGAGATACGCAGTATTTT.